One and the same sample provided the 7 T cell receptor beta chains below, sequenced in a study of cytomegalovirus exposure and HLA in healthy donors. PCR was performed using 60 Vbeta and 13 Jbeta primers. Some clones are missing from TCRdb's copy, which holds only in-frame ones; the method was immunoSEQ multiplex PCR. The table lists some 97,000 clones, roughly three quarters of them singletons. Sequencing input: PBMCs. These receptor sequences come from a woman between 50 and 59 years old in good health and CMV-seropositive.

The CDR3 spells CASSASSGHSTDTQYF. The CDR3 DNA sequence: TGTGCCAGCAGCGCGTCTAGCGGGCATAGCACAGATACGCAGTATTTT. J is TRBJ2-3 and V is TRBV7-8; 8 positions match TRBD2. The junction had 7 bases not matched to a gene; V was cut back by 5 bases and J by 0 bases. This CDR3 has 16 residues. The germline V gene encodes CDR1 SGHVS and CDR2 FQNEAQ.

This clone came up a few times. CDR3: CASSGPGKADTQYF. The CDR3, as DNA: TGTGCCAGCAGTGGGCCGGGAAAGGCAGATACGCAGTATTTT. The chain has TRBV25-1 and TRBJ2-3, with D tentatively TRBD2 (5 bases). The CDR3 length is 14 residues. In germline, CDR1 is MGHDK, CDR2 SYGVNS. The V end was cut by 4 bases, the J end by 4 bases, with 12 bases between.

The CDR3 nucleotides are TGTGCCAGCAGGTTACCGACTAGCGGGGGAGATACGCAGTATTTT. It codes for CASRLPTSGGDTQYF. The V call is TRBV2, the J call TRBJ2-3, with 12 bases aligning to TRBD2. V trimming: 6 bases; J trimming: 5 bases; junction bases outside the gene matches: 6. The germline CDR1 and CDR2 sequences are SNHLY and FYNNEI. This CDR3 has 15 amino acids. The complete variable domain, with remaining parts taken from reference TRBV2 and TRBJ2-3, reads EPEVTQTPSHQVTQMGQEVILRCVPISNHLYFYWYRQILGQKVEFLVSFYNNEISEKSEIFDDQFSVERPDGSNFTLKIRSTKLEDSAMYFCASRLPTSGGDTQYFGPGTRLTVL.

V and J are TRBV27 and TRBJ1-2; the match to TRBD1 covers 9 bases. The CDR3 has 15 residues. Germline loops: CDR1 MNHEY, CDR2 SMNVEV (reference sequence). V shed 5 bases and J 6 bases; nucleotides not matched to a gene: 10. This CDR3 is CASSPTGTGLNGYTF. CDR3 DNA sequence: TGTGCCAGCAGTCCTACCGGGACAGGGCTCAATGGCTACACCTTC.

This clone was counted only a few times. This chain uses TRBV11-3 with TRBJ1-1; tentatively, D is TRBD1 (5 bases). Trimming left V 5 bases short and J 11 bases short, with 18 bases between. The CDR3 spans 13 residues. The germline V gene encodes CDR1 SGHNT and CDR2 YENEEA. CDR3 residues: CASSNGRGRNAFF. The CDR3 coding sequence is TGTGCCAGCAGCAATGGAAGGGGAAGGAATGCTTTCTTT.

The chain uses TRBV7-9 and TRBJ2-2; the D gene is possibly TRBD2 (5 bases). V was trimmed by 4 bases and J by 4 bases, leaving 10 bases between them. The germline V gene encodes CDR1 SEHNR and CDR2 FQNEAQ (reference sequence). There are 14 residues in the CDR3. CDR3 DNA sequence: TGTGCCAGCAGCTCTATCCGGGGCACCGGGGAGCTGTTTTTT. The encoded protein is CASSSIRGTGELFF.

This clone was picked up a small number of times. The V gene is TRBV7-9, the J gene TRBJ1-1, with 11 positions matching TRBD1. J was trimmed by 0 bases and V by 6 bases; bases with no gene match: 6. CDR1 is SEHNR and CDR2 is FQNEAQ in the germline V gene (reference sequence). The CDR3 has 16 amino acids. CDR3 region: CASSMGTGGMNTEAFF. The CDR3 DNA reads TGTGCCAGCAGTATGGGGACAGGGGGGATGAACACTGAAGCTTTCTTT.